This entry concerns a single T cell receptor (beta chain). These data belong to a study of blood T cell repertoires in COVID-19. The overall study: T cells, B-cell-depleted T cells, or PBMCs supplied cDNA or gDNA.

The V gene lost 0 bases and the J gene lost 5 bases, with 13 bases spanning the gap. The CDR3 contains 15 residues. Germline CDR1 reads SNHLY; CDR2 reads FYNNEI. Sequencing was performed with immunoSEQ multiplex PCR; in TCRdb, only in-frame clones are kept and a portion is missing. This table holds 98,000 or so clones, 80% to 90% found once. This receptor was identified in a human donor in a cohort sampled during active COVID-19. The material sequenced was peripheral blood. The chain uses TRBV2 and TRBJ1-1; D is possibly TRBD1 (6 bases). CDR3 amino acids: CASSEAKGEWTEAFF. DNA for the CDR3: TGTGCCAGCAGTGAAGCGAAGGGGGAATGGACTGAAGCTTTCTTT.